The 8 T cell receptor beta chains reported below all come from one sample, sequenced in a study of blood T cell repertoires in COVID-19. The table came from immunoSEQ multiplex PCR; TCRdb's copy has only in-frame clones and leaves some out. The sample consists of about 270,000 clones, under 90% of them appearing once. The sequenced sample consisted of peripheral blood. These receptors were taken from a woman aged 55-69 years with active or convalescent COVID-19.

This clone was seen only once. The J gene is TRBJ2-2, the V gene TRBV19; TRBD1 matches 8 bases. Trimming took 4 bases from V and 7 from J; bases not matched to a gene: 20. Germline assignment: CDR1 LNHDA and CDR2 SQIVND (reference sequence). This CDR3 region has 19 residues. The CDR3 DNA reads as TGTGCCAGTAGTAACCCAGGGCCCGGACAGGGAGTTGGGAGCGGGGAGCTGTTTTTT. Translating it yields CASSNPGPGQGVGSGELFF.

In its sample, this clone was seen a few times. The chain combines TRBV3-1 (or the pseudogene TRBV3-2) with TRBJ2-5, with 8 positions matching TRBD2. Germline assignment: CDR1 LGHDT and CDR2 YNNKEL (reference sequence). The CDR3 extends over 15 amino acids. The V segment lost 4 bases and the J segment 4 bases; nucleotides outside the gene matches: 8. CDR3 in amino acids: CASSPLGGGLETQYF. CDR3 DNA sequence: TGTGCCAGCAGCCCTCTCGGGGGGGGATTAGAGACCCAGTACTTC.

The V call is TRBV15, the J call TRBJ2-7; D uncertain. The CDR3 loop spans 13 amino acids. Deletions cut 3 bases from V and 3 bases from J, with 9 bases between. The V gene's germline CDR1 is LNHNV and CDR2 YYDKDF (reference sequence). CDR3 loop: CATSSERGYEQYF. CDR3 in DNA: TGTGCCACCAGCAGTGAGCGAGGCTACGAGCAGTACTTC.

The CDR3 spells CASSDAKIYEQYF. CDR3 coding DNA: TGTGCCAGCAGTGACGCTAAGATCTACGAGCAGTACTTC. V gene TRBV6-1 combines with J gene TRBJ2-7; D is undetermined. Trimming pared 3 bases from V and 3 bases from J, leaving 9 bases between. Germline CDR1 MNHNS, CDR2 SASEGT. The CDR3 consists of 13 residues.

The V gene is TRBV6-6, the J gene TRBJ1-4; D unclear. The CDR3 loop spans 16 amino acids. V shed 2 bases and J shed 5 bases, with 15 bases lying between them. Germline loops: CDR1 MNHNY, CDR2 SVGAGI (reference sequence). The CDR3 here is CASSYPEARPNEKLFF. The CDR3 nucleotides are TGTGCCAGCAGTTACCCTGAAGCGAGGCCCAATGAAAAACTGTTTTTT.

The chain couples TRBV10-3 to TRBJ1-3; D not resolved. The CDR3 runs to 14 residues. Per germline, CDR1 ENHRY and CDR2 SYGVKD. Trimming pared 4 bases from V and 0 bases from J, leaving 7 bases between. CDR3 amino acids: CAISAGGSGNTIYF. CDR3 nucleotides: TGTGCCATCAGTGCTGGCGGCTCTGGAAACACCATATATTTT.

This rearrangement joins TRBV7-3 to TRBJ2-1, with 14 bases lining up with TRBD2. The CDR3 spans 17 residues. The germline V gene has CDR1 SGHTA and CDR2 FQGTGA. With 5 bases clipped from V and 4 bases from J, the junction kept 7 bases outside the gene matches. The CDR3 loop is CASSPDRLAGGYNEQFF. CDR3 DNA: TGTGCCAGCAGCCCCGACCGACTAGCGGGGGGGTACAATGAGCAGTTCTTC.

The chain links TRBV12-5 to TRBJ2-1; the match to TRBD2 covers 9 bases. This CDR3 has 20 amino acids. Trimming took 5 bases from V and 3 from J; bases not matched to a gene: 20. Germline V lookup: CDR1 LGHNT, CDR2 FRNRAP. CDR3 sequence reads: CASGRNPGRGGLLNYNEQFF. CDR3 in DNA: TGTGCTAGTGGTCGGAACCCCGGGCGGGGGGGCCTTCTCAACTACAATGAGCAGTTCTTC. The variable domain in full, completed from reference TRBV12-5 and TRBJ2-1, reads DARVTQTPRHKVTEMGQEVTMRCQPILGHNTVFWYRQTMMQGLELLAYFRNRAPLDDSGMPKDRFSAEMPDATLATLKIQPSEPRDSAVYFCASGRNPGRGGLLNYNEQFFGPGTRLTVL.